This T cell receptor (beta chain) was identified during a study of T-cell memory formation after mild COVID-19. In the study overall: Largely, TCR clusters stayed within a single donor. General study points: Memory sampled before infection contained some responding clones, suggesting cross-reactive memory joined.

Concerning this clonotype itself: Its antigen is currently unknown.

TCRdb reanalysed the 5' RACE reads using MiXCR and keeps one entry per CDR3 protein. The sample has a few hundred thousand distinct CDR3 sequences; more than 15% are singletons. The receptor comes from a man aged 18 to 30 who had mild COVID-19 (a few samples of this study predate the infection). Cell type and time point are not known. The sequencing sample was made of PBMCs or a T cell subset sorted from them (not recorded which).

This CDR3 reads CASSSTPTANYGYTF. The CDR3 bases are TGTGCCAGCAGTTCAACCCCGACAGCCAACTATGGCTACACCTTC. This chain links TRBV6-5 with TRBJ1-2, with a weak D call TRBD1 (5 bases). The CDR3 covers 15 residues. The V gene's germline CDR1 is MNHEY and CDR2 SVGAGI. V was cut by 4 bases and J by 2 bases, with 14 bases left in between.